These 2 T cell receptor beta chains originate from one sample sequenced in a study of T cell repertoires in cytomegalovirus infection (dated by TCRdb to the late 2010s). TCRdb shows the sequencer as Illumina HiSeq 1500. The public reads were reanalyzed by TCRdb: fastp trimming at Q25, MiXCR alignment, in-frame beta chains only. Rows with a matching CDR3 protein are joined into one entry that keeps the most common DNA and genes. For this sample the table gives some 680,000 distinct CDR3 sequences, of which 35% to 45% were detected only once. The ten largest clones capture roughly 2.8% of the sample. Sequenced: PBMCs. All receptors come from a human donor in good health (CMV status not recorded). Some clones in this sample may be carry-over from other donors' samples.

DNA of the CDR3: TGTGCCAGCAGTTTTTCGTCTGATCAGGTTGCGAGGCAGTACTTC. Residues: CASSFSSDQVARQYF. The genes are TRBV28 and TRBJ2-7; D remains unclear. The CDR3 sequence is 15 residues long. V lost 3 bases and J lost 9, with 21 bases in between. The germline V gene has CDR1 MDHEN and CDR2 SYDVKM.

This clonotype was detected ten times or more. V and J are TRBV27 and TRBJ2-2; perhaps D is TRBD1 or TRBD2 (5 bases each). The length of the CDR3 is 14 residues. Looked up from germline, CDR1 is MNHEY and CDR2 is SMNVEV (reference sequence). V was pared by 3 bases and J by 7 bases, with 12 bases between. CDR3 amino acids: CASSFGDGIGELFF. In DNA form, the CDR3 reads TGTGCCAGCAGTTTCGGGGACGGGATCGGGGAGCTGTTTTTT.